These 19 T cell receptor beta chains came from one sample sequenced in a study of blood T cell repertoires in COVID-19. Method: immunoSEQ multiplex PCR; TCRdb's copy keeps in-frame clones and lacks some. Seen here are about 180,000 clones, about 85% observed once, and the top ten hold roughly 9.2%. The sample consisted of peripheral blood. The receptors stem from a woman of 80 years or more with acute or convalescent COVID-19.

The chain employs TRBV3-1 (or the pseudogene TRBV3-2) and TRBJ2-3, with D possibly matching TRBD2 (7 bases). V was cut by 0 bases and J by 3 bases, with 13 bases left in between. CDR3 length equals 16 residues. CDR1 LGHDT and CDR2 YNNKEL come from the germline V gene (reference sequence). The CDR3: CASSQDLGGATDTQYF. The CDR3 nucleotides read TGTGCCAGCAGCCAAGATCTTGGGGGGGCTACAGATACGCAGTATTTT.

This chain links TRBV7-9 with TRBJ1-1, with no clear D. With 5 bases removed from V and 8 bases from J, the gap between germline ends came to 9 bases. The germline CDR1 and CDR2 sequences are SEHNR and FQNEAQ (reference sequence). The CDR3 has 11 amino acids. In DNA form, the CDR3 reads TGTGCCAGCAGCCCGTTGGGCGAAGCTTTCTTT. It yields the protein CASSPLGEAFF.

The CDR3 protein is CASSLDPRDRATDTQYF. The CDR3 DNA sequence: TGCGCCAGCAGCCTTGACCCTCGGGACAGGGCCACAGATACGCAGTATTTT. The gene calls are TRBV4-3 and TRBJ2-3; 9 nucleotides agree with TRBD1. Germline-derived CDR1 and CDR2 are LGHNA and YSLEER. J was trimmed by 2 bases and V by 4 bases; bases with no gene match: 10. The CDR3 consists of 17 residues.

The chain combines TRBV10-3 with TRBJ1-2, with D possibly matching TRBD1 (6 bases). From germline, CDR1 is ENHRY and CDR2 SYGVKD. This CDR3 is 14 amino acids long. The V gene lost 6 bases and the J gene lost 4 bases, with 15 bases spanning the gap. CDR3 DNA: TGTGCCATCAGGGGGGACACCCTTGGCTATGGCTACACCTTC. Translating gives CAIRGDTLGYGYTF.

This chain uses TRBV27 with TRBJ1-5; D ambiguous. V was pared by 5 bases and J by 0 bases, with 23 bases between. Per germline, CDR1 MNHEY and CDR2 SMNVEV (reference sequence). This CDR3 has 19 amino acids. CDR3 in DNA: TGTGCCAGCAGTCAGCGGACTGGCCCGGGATTCTATAGCAATCAGCCCCAGCATTTT. Its translation: CASSQRTGPGFYSNQPQHF.

The chain combines TRBV21-1 with TRBJ1-5; TRBD1 was called by the table and not checked on the DNA. TRBV21-1 has pseudogene status. The CDR3 totals 13 residues. The CDR3 bases are TGTGCCAGCAGCAAGGCCCAGGGTCAGCCCCAGCATTTT. Translating gives CASSKAQGQPQHF.

The genes are TRBV25-1 and TRBJ1-3; 9 positions match TRBD1. V gave up 2 bases and J gave up 4 bases; unmatched junction bases: 3. The germline gives CDR1 MGHDK, CDR2 SYGVNS. The CDR3 has 15 amino acids. For the CDR3, the DNA is TGTGCCAGCAGTGAAAGGACAGGGGTCGGAAACACCATATATTTT. Its protein product is CASSERTGVGNTIYF.

The gene calls are TRBV11-2 and TRBJ2-1; perhaps TRBD2 as D (7 bases). Germline V gene sequence: CDR1 SGHAT, CDR2 FQNNGV. This CDR3 is built from 18 residues. V was shortened by 1 base and J by 8 bases, with 24 bases between the two germline ends. CDR3: CASSLVGGAGREVYEQFF. The CDR3 DNA reads TGTGCCAGCAGCTTAGTGGGGGGGGCAGGGAGAGAGGTCTATGAGCAGTTCTTC.

The chain uses TRBV19 and TRBJ2-1; D may be TRBD2 (7 bases). The germline V and J ends were trimmed by 4 bases and 0 bases, with 16 bases remaining between them. This CDR3 is built from 17 residues. Germline values: CDR1 LNHDA, CDR2 SQIVND (reference sequence). The CDR3 spells CASSNSGGRHSYNEQFF. CDR3 in DNA: TGTGCCAGTAGTAATTCCGGGGGGCGGCACTCCTACAATGAGCAGTTCTTC. The complete variable domain, with remaining parts taken from reference TRBV19 and TRBJ2-1, reads DGGITQSPKYLFRKEGQNVTLSCEQNLNHDAMYWYRQDPGQGLRLIYYSQIVNDFQKGDIAEGYSVSREKKESFPLTVTSAQKNPTAFYLCASSNSGGRHSYNEQFFGPGTRLTVL.

The chain couples TRBV7-9 to TRBJ2-3; possible D gene TRBD2, 5 bases. The germline V gene has CDR1 SEHNR and CDR2 FQNEAQ (reference sequence). The CDR3 length is 13 residues. The ends were cut back, 5 bases at V and 4 bases at J, with 10 bases in the middle. This CDR3 is CASSEEDPDTQYF. DNA for the CDR3: TGTGCCAGCAGCGAGGAGGATCCAGATACGCAGTATTTT.

The CDR3 spells CASSRESTDTQYF. The CDR3, as DNA: TGTGCCAGCAGCAGGGAGAGCACAGATACGCAGTATTTT. J is TRBJ2-3 and V is TRBV11-2; D may be TRBD2 (5 bases). The CDR3 loop spans 13 amino acids. The germline CDR1 and CDR2 sequences are SGHAT and FQNNGV. Trimming took 5 bases from V and 0 from J, leaving 6 bases between them.

The CDR3 coding sequence is TGTGCCAGCAGTTCCAGGGGCCCAGCGTATAATTCACCCCTCCACTTT. This sequence encodes CASSSRGPAYNSPLHF. The chain joins TRBV6-5 to TRBJ1-6; tentatively, D is TRBD1 (6 bases). V shed 4 bases and J shed 4 bases, with 14 bases lying between them. The germline V gene encodes CDR1 MNHEY and CDR2 SVGAGI. The CDR3 length is 16 residues.

The genes are TRBV7-2 and TRBJ2-3, with D tentatively TRBD1 (6 bases). This CDR3 region has 14 residues. V was cut by 8 bases and J by 0 bases, with 12 bases left in between. The germline V gene encodes CDR1 SGHTA and CDR2 FQGNSA. The CDR3 coding sequence is TGTGCCAGCGTTGGACAGCCAAGCACAGATACGCAGTATTTT. It yields the protein CASVGQPSTDTQYF.

The chain joins TRBV25-1 to TRBJ2-2; D may be TRBD2 (5 bases). V was cut by 6 bases and J by 1 base, with 9 bases left in between. CDR3 length: 14 residues. CDR1 and CDR2 from the germline V gene are MGHDK and SYGVNS. In DNA, the CDR3 is TGTGCCAGCAGCCGTGGACTGAACACCGGGGAGCTGTTTTTT. Its protein is CASSRGLNTGELFF.

This chain uses TRBV11-3 with TRBJ2-1; 7 positions match TRBD1. This CDR3 has 16 amino acids. In germline, CDR1 is SGHNT, CDR2 YENEEA. V shed 2 bases and J 1 base; nucleotides not matched to a gene: 5. The CDR3 bases are TGTGCCAGCAGCTTATCTGGACAGGTATCCTACAATGAGCAGTTCTTC. Protein: CASSLSGQVSYNEQFF.

The chain uses TRBV6-1 and TRBJ1-3; D is possibly TRBD1 (6 bases). The ends were cut back, 2 bases at V and 3 bases at J, with 17 bases in the middle. The CDR3 runs 17 residues. The V gene's germline CDR1 is MNHNS and CDR2 SASEGT. CDR3 coding DNA: TGTGCCAGCAGTGAATACAGGGAAAGGGGCCGTGGAAACACCATATATTTT. This sequence encodes CASSEYRERGRGNTIYF.

V usage is TRBV11-3 and J usage is TRBJ1-6; 9 bases are shared with TRBD1. Germline assignment: CDR1 SGHNT and CDR2 YENEEA. V shed 4 bases, J shed 7 bases, and the junction held 2 bases outside the gene matches. The CDR3 is 14 amino acids. In DNA form, the CDR3 reads TGTGCCAGCAGCTCCGGGACAGGGAATTCACCCCTCCACTTT. Translating it yields CASSSGTGNSPLHF.

This chain uses TRBV6-5 with TRBJ2-4; D is undetermined. V was clipped by 2 bases and J by 5 bases, with 10 bases between them. The CDR3 is 14 amino acids. Germline assignment: CDR1 MNHEY and CDR2 SVGAGI. The CDR3 sequence: CASSYAAAENIQYF. The CDR3 DNA sequence: TGTGCCAGCAGTTACGCGGCGGCGGAAAACATTCAGTACTTC.

The chain links TRBV19 to TRBJ1-2; D not resolved. This CDR3 comprises 14 residues. V dropped 7 bases and J dropped 3 bases, with 15 bases sitting between them. CDR1 and CDR2 (germline): LNHDA, SQIVND (reference sequence). The chain's CDR3 is CASTGRGLDYGYTF. The CDR3 nucleotides are TGTGCCAGTACCGGCCGGGGTCTTGACTATGGCTACACCTTC.